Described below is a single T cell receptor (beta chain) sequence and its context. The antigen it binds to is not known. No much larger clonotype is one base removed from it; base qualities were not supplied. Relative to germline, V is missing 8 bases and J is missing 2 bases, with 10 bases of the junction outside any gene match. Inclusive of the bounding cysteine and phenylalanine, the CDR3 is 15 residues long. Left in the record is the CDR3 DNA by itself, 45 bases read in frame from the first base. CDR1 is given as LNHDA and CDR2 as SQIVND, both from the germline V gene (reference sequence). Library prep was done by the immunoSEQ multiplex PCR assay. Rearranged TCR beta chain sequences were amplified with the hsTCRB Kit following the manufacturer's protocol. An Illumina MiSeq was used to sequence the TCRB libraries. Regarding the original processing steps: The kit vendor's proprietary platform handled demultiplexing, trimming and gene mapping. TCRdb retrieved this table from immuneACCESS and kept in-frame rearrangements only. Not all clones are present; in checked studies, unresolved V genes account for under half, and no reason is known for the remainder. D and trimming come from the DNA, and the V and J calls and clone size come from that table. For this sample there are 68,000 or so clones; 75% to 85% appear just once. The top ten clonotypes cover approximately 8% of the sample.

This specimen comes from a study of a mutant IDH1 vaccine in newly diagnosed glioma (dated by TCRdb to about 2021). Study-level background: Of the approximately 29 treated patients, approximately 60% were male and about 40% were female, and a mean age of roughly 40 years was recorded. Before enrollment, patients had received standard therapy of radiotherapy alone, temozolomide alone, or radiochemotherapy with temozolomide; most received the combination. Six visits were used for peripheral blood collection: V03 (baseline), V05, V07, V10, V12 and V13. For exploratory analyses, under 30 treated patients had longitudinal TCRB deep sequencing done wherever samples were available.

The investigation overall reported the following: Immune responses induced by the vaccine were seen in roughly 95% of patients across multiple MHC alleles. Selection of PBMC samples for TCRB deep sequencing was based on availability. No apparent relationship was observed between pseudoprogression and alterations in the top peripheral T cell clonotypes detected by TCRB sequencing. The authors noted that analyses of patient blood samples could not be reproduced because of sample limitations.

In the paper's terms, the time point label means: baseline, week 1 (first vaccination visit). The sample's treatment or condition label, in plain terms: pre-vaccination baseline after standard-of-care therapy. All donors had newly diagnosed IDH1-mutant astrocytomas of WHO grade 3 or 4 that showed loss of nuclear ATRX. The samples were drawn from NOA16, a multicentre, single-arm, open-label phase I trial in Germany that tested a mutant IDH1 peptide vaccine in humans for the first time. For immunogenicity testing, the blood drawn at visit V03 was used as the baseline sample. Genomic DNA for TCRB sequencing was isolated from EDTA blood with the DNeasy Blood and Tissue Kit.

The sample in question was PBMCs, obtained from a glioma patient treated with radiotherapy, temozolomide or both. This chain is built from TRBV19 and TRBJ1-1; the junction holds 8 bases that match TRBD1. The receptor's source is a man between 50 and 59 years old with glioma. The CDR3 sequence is CASGFQAGGNTEAFF. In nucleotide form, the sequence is TGTGCCAGTGGGTTCCAAGCAGGGGGCAACACTGAAGCTTTCTTT.